This is a list of T cell receptor beta chains from one sample in a study of T cells in localized non-small cell lung cancer. Profiling relied on immunoSEQ multiplex PCR, and the TCRdb table lists in-frame clones only, not all of them. The sample has under 50,000 clones, 81% seen once. The sequencing here drew on peripheral blood mononuclear cells, taken before any cancer treatment. These receptors all stem from a man between 40 and 70 years old with stage III lung adenocarcinoma. The conserved cysteine and the conserved F or W are not part of the CDR3 here. Fields, in order: J gene, V gene, clone size, CDR3 protein. Some rows mark clone size as missing; the rest say once, few, many or name a class of expanded clone.

TRBJ2-5,TRBV5-5,NA,ASSLVTASETQY
TRBJ2-2,TRBV5-6,NA,ASSLTRNTGELF
TRBJ2-7,TRBV27,NA,ASSLGGPSYEQY
TRBJ2-5,TRBV5-1,NA,ASSSSGTSGGETQY
TRBJ2-2,TRBV5-6,NA,ASSLQDSGELF
TRBJ2-7,TRBV5-6,NA,ASSWGSDVGYEQY
TRBJ2-7,TRBV2,NA,ASNFSPYEQY
TRBJ2-7,TRBV11-2,NA,ASSLVSGADEQY
TRBJ2-3,TRBV18,few,ASSPPNTDTQY
TRBJ2-2,TRBV10-1,few,ASSESITSGELF
TRBJ1-2,TRBV6-6,NA,ASSYGTGGFYT
TRBJ2-3,TRBV9,NA,ASSVATSGLYTQY
TRBJ2-5,TRBV4-1,once,ASSQDRTGGQETQY
TRBJ2-3,TRBV19,NA,ASSMGGHTDTQY
TRBJ1-1,TRBV28,NA,ASSLGVVVGEAF
TRBJ2-5,TRBV5-1,NA,ASSLGGGWETQY
TRBJ2-3,TRBV18,NA,ASQSDRGTDTQY
TRBJ2-1,TRBV9,few,ASSVGASGHYPYNEQF
TRBJ2-7,TRBV2,NA,ASSELGQGYEQY
TRBJ2-3,TRBV29-1,once,SVEKGVDDTQY
TRBJ1-1,TRBV5-4,once,ASSLGDVPEAF
TRBJ1-1,TRBV27,once,ASSLHRDTGTEAF
TRBJ2-5,TRBV27,NA,ASSSMGYQGTQY
TRBJ2-2,TRBV30,NA,AWSSGLYTGELF
TRBJ2-5,TRBV5-6,NA,ASSLVLSGETQY
TRBJ1-1,TRBV5-4,NA,ASSLGGSYTEAF
TRBJ1-5,TRBV7-2,NA,ASSLVPSQPQH
TRBJ2-1,TRBV5-1,few,ASSLYWGSYNEQF
TRBJ2-1,TRBV10-3,NA,AISPGGGGAYNEQF
TRBJ2-5,TRBV7-2,NA,ASRPTRGETQY
TRBJ2-1,TRBV9,few,ASSVGTTGNEQF
TRBJ2-3,TRBV5-8,NA,ASSRHGGSDTDTQY
TRBJ2-1,TRBV5-4,few,ASSESEVIAGYNEQF
TRBJ2-7,TRBV6-5,NA,ASSRTGTGSYEQY
TRBJ2-5,TRBV15,once,ATSRDGRQETQY
TRBJ2-7,TRBV28,once,ASSFGQATVEQY
TRBJ1-5,TRBV6-1,NA,ASSERLGNPRPQH
TRBJ2-1,TRBV5-5,NA,ASTFGHLFNEQF
TRBJ2-3,TRBV30,NA,ARGLAGAPGPTDTQY
TRBJ2-1,TRBV5-4,NA,ASSFKTSGDNEQF
TRBJ2-3,TRBV12-5,NA,ASGEGLAESTDTQY
TRBJ1-5,TRBV7-9,NA,ASSWDTSPGSPQH
TRBJ2-7,TRBV25-1,NA,ASGTGYEQY
TRBJ2-1,TRBV5-1,NA,ASSLEVRGAFNEQF
TRBJ2-1,TRBV4-2,once,ASSQEWGASYNEQF
TRBJ1-2,TRBV6-5,NA,ASSYQGRHF
TRBJ2-5,TRBV5-4,NA,ASSSSGGAGETQY
TRBJ1-1,TRBV6-5,NA,ASSRDTEAF
TRBJ2-2,TRBV5-1,few,ASSLEDRGESGELF
TRBJ2-6,TRBV9,NA,ASSVEGSGANVLT
TRBJ2-7,TRBV7-8,NA,ASSLSSSPYLEQY
TRBJ2-3,TRBV7-2,NA,ASSSWTSGIPPIITQY
TRBJ2-3,TRBV10-1,NA,ASSALASGGDTDTQY
TRBJ2-3,TRBV6-5,NA,ASTLDRVTDTQY